A single sample gave rise to the 23 T cell receptor beta chains below, sequenced in a study of cytomegalovirus exposure and HLA in healthy donors (dated by TCRdb to between 2016 and 2019). Library preparation was by the immunoSEQ multiplex PCR assay. The multiplex PCR relied on a mix of 60 forward primers for TCR Vbeta segments and 13 reverse primers for TCR Jbeta segments. TCRdb mirrors the immuneACCESS table, restricted to in-frame sequences. Some clones are absent from its copies; in checked studies, under half trace to an unresolved V gene, and the reason for the others is unknown. In all, the sample holds fewer than 250,000 clones, and about 81% of those were seen once. Together, the top ten hold about 4.6% of the sample. The source material was PBMCs. The origin of the receptors is a man younger than 40 in good health and CMV-seropositive.

The chain recombines TRBV27 with TRBJ1-4, with 7 bases fitting TRBD1. Trimming at V came to 7 bases and at J to 2 bases, leaving 10 bases not matched to a gene. Germline loops: CDR1 MNHEY, CDR2 SMNVEV (reference sequence). The CDR3 sequence is 16 residues long. The CDR3 loop reads CASTLRDRATNEKLFF. DNA for the CDR3: TGTGCCAGCACCTTAAGAGACAGGGCTACTAATGAAAAACTGTTTTTT. The full variable domain, its missing parts supplied by reference TRBV27 and TRBJ1-4, is EAQVTQNPRYLITVTGKKLTVTCSQNMNHEYMSWYRQDPGLGLRQIYYSMNVEVTDKGDVPEGYKVSRKEKRNFPLILESPSPNQTSLYFCASTLRDRATNEKLFFGSGTQLSVL.

The rearrangement joins TRBV9 to TRBJ2-2, with D perhaps TRBD1 (5 bases). Germline-derived CDR1 and CDR2 are SGDLS and YYNGEE. Trimming stripped 3 bases from V and 6 bases from J, with 12 bases between. The CDR3 loop spans 14 amino acids. CDR3 coding DNA: TGTGCCAGCAGCGGGCCAGGGTTCGCCGGGGAGCTGTTTTTT. This codes for CASSGPGFAGELFF.

This chain links TRBV7-6 with TRBJ1-1; D might be TRBD1 (5 bases). The CDR3 sequence is 13 residues long. Trimming left V 5 bases short and J 1 base short, with 8 bases between. Germline-derived CDR1 and CDR2 are SGHVS and FNYEAQ. DNA of the CDR3: TGTGCCAGCAGCCTGACAGAGAACACTGAAGCTTTCTTT. Protein: CASSLTENTEAFF.

Note on this clone: At one boundary the junction diverges from the germline segment, which might be a read error. This chain links TRBV29-1 with TRBJ1-2; unclear D gene. CDR3 length: 11 amino acids. Germline CDR1 is SQVTM and CDR2 is ANQGSEA. In DNA, the CDR3 is TGCAGCGTTGACCCTAATTATGGCTACACCTTC. Protein: CSVDPNYGYTF.

The chain is built from TRBV4-3 and TRBJ1-2; D remains ambiguous. The germline V gene encodes CDR1 LGHNA and CDR2 YSLEER. V was pared by 0 bases and J by 1 base, with 15 bases between. The CDR3 consists of 17 residues. Here the CDR3 DNA reads TGCGCCAGCAGCCAAGATGCTTGGAGTGGCCTTAACTATGGCTACACCTTC. This translates into CASSQDAWSGLNYGYTF.

The V gene is TRBV30, the J gene TRBJ2-7; D possibly corresponds to TRBD2 (5 bases). Per the germline V gene, CDR1 is GTSNPN and CDR2 is SVGIG (reference sequence). With 3 bases removed from V and 1 base from J, the gap between germline ends came to 10 bases. The CDR3 is 13 residues long. CDR3 loop: CAWRRSGSYEQYF. CDR3 DNA: TGTGCCTGGAGGAGATCGGGATCCTACGAGCAGTACTTC.

The rearrangement joins TRBV6-5 to TRBJ2-7; D not resolved. CDR3 length: 15 residues. Germline CDR1 is MNHEY and CDR2 is SVGAGI. V was clipped by 0 bases and J by 0 bases, with 9 bases between them. The CDR3 loop is CASSYSIASSYEQYF. The CDR3 nucleotides are TGTGCCAGCAGTTACTCGATCGCTAGCTCCTACGAGCAGTACTTC.

The chain is built from TRBV7-9 and TRBJ2-7; 8 bases fit TRBD2. This CDR3 region has 13 residues. V lost 11 bases to trimming and J lost 3 bases; unmatched junction nucleotides: 9. The germline V gene has CDR1 SEHNR and CDR2 FQNEAQ (reference sequence). CDR3 DNA: TGTGCCGCGCGGGGGGCCAACAACTACGAGCAGTACTTC. The encoded protein is CAARGANNYEQYF.

The chain recombines TRBV6-6 with TRBJ2-3, with a tentative D call TRBD2 (6 bases). Trimming stripped 7 bases from V and 1 base from J, with 12 bases between. CDR3 length: 14 residues. Germline V lookup: CDR1 MNHNY, CDR2 SVGAGI (reference sequence). The CDR3 loop is CASKPPGGTDTQYF. The CDR3 DNA sequence: TGTGCCAGCAAACCCCCGGGGGGCACAGATACGCAGTATTTT.

This chain links TRBV6-1 with TRBJ2-7; 10 bases are a match to TRBD1. Per germline, CDR1 MNHNS and CDR2 SASEGT. The CDR3 covers 15 residues. The V segment lost 8 bases and the J segment 4 bases; nucleotides outside the gene matches: 11. The CDR3 region is CASGWEGQGFYEQYF. CDR3 nucleotide sequence: TGTGCCAGCGGTTGGGAGGGACAGGGGTTTTACGAGCAGTACTTC.

This chain links TRBV30 with TRBJ2-5; 11 nucleotides match TRBD2. V dropped 7 bases and J dropped 2; count of bases not matched to a gene: 3. Germline V lookup: CDR1 GTSNPN, CDR2 SVGIG (reference sequence). The CDR3 consists of 13 residues. The CDR3 region has the DNA TGTGCCTACATAGCGGGGGGGCAAGAGACCCAGTACTTC. This sequence encodes CAYIAGGQETQYF.

CDR3 DNA: TGTGCCGTACAGGGGAGCTCCTACGAGCAGTACTTC. It codes for CAVQGSSYEQYF. The rearrangement links TRBV6-5 to TRBJ2-7; TRBD1 aligns across 7 bases. Per germline, CDR1 MNHEY and CDR2 SVGAGI. This CDR3 has 12 amino acids. V shed 11 bases, J shed 0 bases, and the junction held 4 bases outside the gene matches.

The chain couples TRBV7-2 to TRBJ2-5; 10 bases match TRBD1. Germline CDR1 reads SGHTA; CDR2 reads FQGNSA. The CDR3 sequence is 15 residues long. After removal of 4 bases from V and 5 bases from J, the junction contained 7 bases not matched to a gene. The CDR3 DNA reads as TGTGCCAGCAGCTCAGGACAGGGGGTAGGGGAGACCCAGTACTTC. This sequence encodes CASSSGQGVGETQYF. Using reference TRBV7-2 and TRBJ2-5 for the parts outside the CDR3, the full variable domain is GAGVSQSPSNKVTEKGKDVELRCDPISGHTALYWYRQSLGQGLEFLIYFQGNSAPDKSGLPSDRFSAERTGGSVSTLTIQRTQQEDSAVYLCASSSGQGVGETQYFGPGTRLLVL.

This clone was counted a few times. This rearrangement joins TRBV7-3 to TRBJ1-6; D might be TRBD1 (6 bases). Trimming took off 2 bases at V and 4 bases at J, with 6 bases between the two ends. This CDR3 has 14 amino acids. Germline V gene sequence: CDR1 SGHTA, CDR2 FQGTGA. The CDR3 region has the DNA TGTGCCAGCAGCTTACAGGGGTATAATTCACCCCTCCACTTT. Translated, it gives CASSLQGYNSPLHF. The complete variable domain, with remaining parts taken from reference TRBV7-3 and TRBJ1-6, reads GAGVSQTPSNKVTEKGKYVELRCDPISGHTALYWYRQSLGQGPEFLIYFQGTGAADDSGLPNDRFFAVRPEGSVSTLKIQRTERGDSAVYLCASSLQGYNSPLHFGNGTRLTVT.

The V gene is TRBV5-4, the J gene TRBJ2-7, with TRBD2 as a possible D gene (6 bases). The CDR3 consists of 15 residues. V lost 3 bases, J lost 2 bases, and 15 bases lay in between. CDR1 and CDR2 (germline): SGHNT, YYREEE (reference sequence). The CDR3 spells CASSWSGTGAYEQYF. The CDR3 region has the DNA TGTGCCAGCAGCTGGTCCGGGACGGGAGCCTACGAGCAGTACTTC. The full variable domain, with the rest looked up from reference TRBV5-4 and TRBJ2-7, is ETGVTQSPTHLIKTRGQQVTLRCSSQSGHNTVSWYQQALGQGPQFIFQYYREEENGRGNFPPRFSGLQFPNYSSELNVNALELDDSALYLCASSWSGTGAYEQYFGPGTRLTVT.

J is TRBJ2-1 and V is TRBV29-1; D remains unclear. V lost 5 bases to trimming and J lost 1 base, with 18 bases between them. This CDR3 contains 16 residues. Germline assignment: CDR1 SQVTM and CDR2 ANQGSEA. This chain's CDR3 is CSVPSPLWYSYNEQFF. The CDR3 coding sequence is TGCAGCGTTCCATCCCCTCTATGGTATTCCTACAATGAGCAGTTCTTC.

The chain is built from TRBV7-6 and TRBJ2-7; 7 bases are a match to TRBD2. CDR1 SGHVS and CDR2 FNYEAQ come from the germline V gene. V shed 0 bases and J 0 bases; nucleotides not matched to a gene: 2. The CDR3 loop spans 15 amino acids. The chain's CDR3 is CASSLAAGVSYEQYF. Here the CDR3 DNA reads TGTGCCAGCAGCTTAGCGGCGGGGGTCTCCTACGAGCAGTACTTC.

The V gene is TRBV6-6, the J gene TRBJ1-1; maybe TRBD1 (5 bases). This CDR3 has 14 residues. Trimming pared 2 bases from V and 1 base from J, leaving 8 bases between. Germline-derived CDR1 and CDR2 are MNHNY and SVGAGI (reference sequence). CDR3 protein: CASSYRGPNTEAFF. CDR3 bases: TGTGCCAGCAGTTACAGGGGCCCGAACACTGAAGCTTTCTTT.

This clone was counted a single time. The V gene is TRBV9, the J gene TRBJ2-7, with D possibly being TRBD1 (6 bases). Germline V gives CDR1 SGDLS, CDR2 YYNGEE. V was clipped by 4 bases and J by 5 bases, with 16 bases between them. The CDR3 consists of 14 residues. Here the CDR3 reads CASSSHLRGDEQYF. The CDR3 DNA is TGTGCCAGCAGCTCCCACCTCAGGGGCGACGAGCAGTACTTC.

This clone was picked up one time. This CDR3 is CASSSDRWTCNQPQHF. The CDR3 nucleotides read TGTGCCAGCAGCTCGGACAGGTGGACCTGCAATCAGCCCCAGCATTTT. V usage is TRBV5-4 and J usage is TRBJ1-5; 7 nucleotides agree with TRBD1. This CDR3 is 16 amino acids long. V shed 3 bases, J shed 2 bases, and the junction held 8 bases outside the gene matches. Germline V gene sequence: CDR1 SGHNT, CDR2 YYREEE (reference sequence).

This clone was counted only a few times. This chain connects TRBV6-6 to TRBJ1-1; no clear D. Germline CDR1 is MNHNY and CDR2 is SVGAGI (reference sequence). The CDR3 is 14 residues long. Between the trimmed V and J ends, which lost 1 base and 6 bases, there was a span of 12 bases. Here the CDR3 DNA reads TGTGCCAGCAGTTACTACGGACGGGAAGCTGAAGCTTTCTTT. This translates into CASSYYGREAEAFF.

J is TRBJ1-6 and V is TRBV7-6, with D perhaps TRBD1 (6 bases). With 5 bases removed from V and 10 bases from J, the gap between germline ends came to 21 bases. CDR1 SGHVS and CDR2 FNYEAQ come from the germline V gene. There are 16 residues in the CDR3. Here the CDR3 DNA reads TGTGCCAGCAGCCCCGGGGGGCAGGGAATGGGATCACCCCTCCACTTT. Amino acid sequence: CASSPGGQGMGSPLHF.

The DNA for the CDR3 is TGTGCCAGCATGGGGGGGACGCAGTATTTT. Translating it yields CASMGGTQYF. This sequence joins TRBV11-2 and TRBJ2-3; 7 bases match TRBD2. CDR1 and CDR2 from the germline V gene are SGHAT and FQNNGV. J was trimmed by 9 bases and V by 7 bases; bases with no gene match: 1. The CDR3 has 10 residues.